One T cell receptor (beta chain) is described in this entry. The V and J ends lost 2 bases and 7 bases respectively, with 8 bases between them. The germline gives CDR1 MNHEY, CDR2 SMNVEV (reference sequence). This CDR3 region has 13 residues. These data originate in a study of memory CD8 T cells in hepatitis C reinfection. About the research overall: Chronic HCV followed reinfection in a couple of donors who cleared primary infection.

The table came from immunoSEQ multiplex PCR; TCRdb's copy has only in-frame clones and leaves some out. The sample shows 35,000 to 50,000 clones, roughly 88% of them seen only once. Sample time point: peak reinfection, 3 to 8 weeks after reinfection detection. No in vitro expansion preceded TCR sequencing of the sorted cells. Sequencing input: naive CD8+ T cells sorted from blood. This sequence was found in a man younger than 30 with hepatitis C virus infection. The V call is TRBV27, the J call TRBJ2-2; tentative D call: TRBD1 (5 bases). DNA for the CDR3: TGTGCCAGCAGTTTAGGGCAGGGCGGGGAGCTGTTTTTT. Its translation is CASSLGQGGELFF.